The source of this T cell receptor (beta chain) is a study of Ad26.COV2.S vaccination and SARS-CoV-2 variants. Whole-study results and caveats: Total T cell responses, in the TCR breadth and depth analyses, may have been underestimated.

Documented treatment: approximately 18 received Ad26.COV2.S at low or high dose, single or two shots; several received placebo; per-sample allocation not given. Material that was analyzed had been drawn on day 63 after the first vaccine or placebo injection. An adult donor aged 18-55 years was enrolled in Boston. The CDR3 length is 15 residues. V lost 5 bases to trimming and J lost 3 bases; unmatched junction nucleotides: 9. Germline V gene lookup returns CDR1 MDHEN and CDR2 SYDVKM. A word on this clone: Its antigen is not known.

TCRdb keeps only in-frame clones here, not all; method: immunoSEQ multiplex PCR. The table shows around 250,000 clones, with around nine tenths occurring only once. The gene calls are TRBV28 and TRBJ2-5; 7 nucleotides match TRBD2. The material was peripheral blood, obtained in a trial of Ad26.COV2.S vaccine versus placebo. The sequence derives from a person aged 18 to 59 who received the Ad26.COV2.S COVID-19 vaccine or a placebo. CDR3 region: CASSAPGTKKETQYF. The CDR3 bases are TGTGCCAGCAGTGCCCCCGGGACTAAGAAAGAGACCCAGTACTTC.